Below are 10 T cell receptor beta chains sequenced from a single sample in a study of identical twins. One entry per CDR3 protein, called by TCRdb with MiXCR from the 5' RACE reads. The data show about 340,000 distinct CDR3 sequences, with about 12% seen just once and 7.2% held by the top ten. This sample was shared with a second study, whose subject was yellow fever vaccine responses in identical twins.

The sample was CD8+ T cells sorted from blood. These receptor sequences come from a woman aged 18-29 years in good health.

This clonotype has more than one count but fewer than ten. The V gene is TRBV11-2, the J gene TRBJ2-1; unclear D gene. The CDR3 consists of 14 residues. V shed 0 bases and J shed 7 bases, with 10 bases lying between them. Germline CDR1 reads SGHAT; CDR2 reads FQNNGV. Here the CDR3 reads CASSLDGVANEQFF. CDR3 DNA sequence: TGTGCCAGCAGCTTAGACGGCGTCGCAAATGAGCAGTTCTTC.

The gene calls are TRBV24-1 and TRBJ2-1; possibly TRBD1 for D (6 bases). Per germline, CDR1 KGHDR and CDR2 SFDVKD. V was pared by 7 bases and J by 10 bases, with 16 bases between. The CDR3 extends over 13 amino acids. CDR3: CATREGQTPEQFF. Here the CDR3 DNA reads TGTGCCACCAGGGAAGGACAGACACCCGAGCAGTTCTTC.

This clonotype occurred many times. The chain is built from TRBV12-3 or TRBV12-4 and TRBJ1-4; 7 positions agree with TRBD1. The CDR3 loop spans 14 amino acids. With 6 bases clipped from V and 7 bases from J, the junction kept 8 bases outside the gene matches. The CDR3 sequence: CASRETGYFEKLFF. The CDR3, as DNA: TGTGCCAGCAGAGAGACAGGGTACTTTGAAAAACTGTTTTTT.

The chain has TRBV7-9 and TRBJ2-7, with 12 bases identical to TRBD1. Germline loops: CDR1 SEHNR, CDR2 FQNEAQ (reference sequence). The J segment lost 6 bases and the V segment lost 4 bases, leaving 10 bases of the junction unmatched. This CDR3 is 16 amino acids long. The chain's CDR3 is CASSSTLGQGASEQYF. The CDR3 region has the DNA TGTGCCAGCAGCTCGACCCTGGGACAGGGGGCGTCCGAGCAGTACTTC.

This clonotype was counted a few times. The chain links TRBV5-1 to TRBJ2-3; 9 nucleotides match TRBD2. The CDR3 spans 14 residues. CDR1 is SGHRS, CDR2 YFSETQ, per germline. J gave up 4 bases and V 4 bases, and 4 bases lay outside the gene matches. CDR3 protein: CASSATSGPDTQYF. CDR3 bases: TGCGCCAGCAGCGCTACTAGCGGGCCAGATACGCAGTATTTT.

This clonotype was recorded a few times. V is TRBV5-6 and J is TRBJ1-2; 9 bases line up with TRBD1. The CDR3 consists of 14 residues. Germline CDR1 reads SGHDT; CDR2 reads YYEEEE. V lost 7 bases and J lost 6; bases outside the gene matches: 10. CDR3 sequence reads: CASRTQGALDGYTF. As DNA, the CDR3 is TGTGCCAGCCGCACACAGGGGGCTCTAGATGGCTACACCTTC. The full variable domain, in which reference TRBV5-6 and TRBJ1-2 provide the parts outside the CDR3, is DAGVTQSPTHLIKTRGQQVTLRCSPKSGHDTVSWYQQALGQGPQFIFQYYEEEERQRGNFPDRFSGHQFPNYSSELNVNALLLGDSALYLCASRTQGALDGYTFGSGTRLTVV.

This clonotype has a count of ten or more. DNA of the CDR3: TGTGCCAGCAGCTTAGAGTTTCCCTACAATGAGCAGTTCTTC. It is translated as CASSLEFPYNEQFF. The chain carries TRBV7-2 and TRBJ2-1, with unresolved D. Germline V gives CDR1 SGHTA, CDR2 FQGNSA. There are 14 residues in the CDR3. Trimming shortened V by 1 base and J by 2 bases, and 6 bases separated the two germline ends.

This clonotype turned up a few times. V is TRBV11-2 and J is TRBJ2-3; 12 bases are shared with TRBD2. Germline CDR1 and CDR2: SGHAT and FQNNGV. With 2 bases clipped from V and 6 bases from J, the junction kept 6 bases outside the gene matches. This CDR3 has 16 amino acids. Here the CDR3 reads CASSLSSGGAMDTQYF. The CDR3 DNA sequence: TGTGCCAGCAGCTTATCTAGCGGGGGGGCAATGGATACGCAGTATTTT. The full variable domain, completed using reference TRBV11-2 and TRBJ2-3, is EAGVAQSPRYKIIEKRQSVAFWCNPISGHATLYWYQQILGQGPKLLIQFQNNGVVDDSQLPKDRFSAERLKGVDSTLKIQPAKLEDSAVYLCASSLSSGGAMDTQYFGPGTRLTVL.

This clonotype occurred a few times. The CDR3 DNA is TGCGCCAGCAGCCCATGGTCCGGAGAAACCCAGTACTTC. Residues: CASSPWSGETQYF. This chain links TRBV5-1 with TRBJ2-5; D gene uncertain. Germline V lookup: CDR1 SGHRS, CDR2 YFSETQ. This CDR3 spans 13 amino acids. With 4 bases removed from V and 8 bases from J, the gap between germline ends came to 15 bases.

The chain recombines TRBV2 with TRBJ2-3; D is possibly TRBD1 (6 bases). Germline V lookup: CDR1 SNHLY, CDR2 FYNNEI. CDR3 size: 14 residues. The germline V and J ends were trimmed by 8 bases and 6 bases, with 18 bases remaining between them. CDR3 in DNA: TGTGCCAGCCGGGACACCCAGGATTTGGATACGCAGTATTTT. Protein sequence: CASRDTQDLDTQYF.